The source of this T cell receptor (beta chain) is a study of T-cell reconstitution after alpha-beta-depleted transplantation in children. Researchers prepared the TCRbeta library using unique molecular identifiers, the study reports. TCRdb re-called the PCR reads with MiXCR, one entry per CDR3 protein. The top ten clones hold about 6.1% of a sample with roughly 100,000 distinct CDR3 sequences, 6% of them seen once. A word on this clonotype: Its antigen remains unidentified.

CDR3 length: 12 residues. Germline V gives CDR1 KGHSH, CDR2 LQKENI. V gave up 3 bases and J gave up 9 bases, with 9 bases separating them. Study results and caveats: High day-60 TCRbeta diversity in some patients came from surviving recipient T cells and thymic progenitors. From newly produced T cells came most of the T-cell counts and diversity one year after transplant. Several hundred expanded graft clones reportedly supplied alpha-beta T cells about two months after transplant.

V is TRBV18 and J is TRBJ2-1; D is possibly TRBD1 or TRBD2 (5 bases each). Specimen: PBMCs, mostly from graft donor cells, collected 60 days after TCRalphabeta/CD19-depleted stem cell transplant. This receptor was identified in a female patient aged 2-15 years who had a stem cell transplant for Fanconi anemia, so the T cells may come from the graft donor. The CDR3 DNA reads TGTGCCAGCTCACCTCGGGGCATTGAGCAGTTCTTC. It codes for CASSPRGIEQFF.